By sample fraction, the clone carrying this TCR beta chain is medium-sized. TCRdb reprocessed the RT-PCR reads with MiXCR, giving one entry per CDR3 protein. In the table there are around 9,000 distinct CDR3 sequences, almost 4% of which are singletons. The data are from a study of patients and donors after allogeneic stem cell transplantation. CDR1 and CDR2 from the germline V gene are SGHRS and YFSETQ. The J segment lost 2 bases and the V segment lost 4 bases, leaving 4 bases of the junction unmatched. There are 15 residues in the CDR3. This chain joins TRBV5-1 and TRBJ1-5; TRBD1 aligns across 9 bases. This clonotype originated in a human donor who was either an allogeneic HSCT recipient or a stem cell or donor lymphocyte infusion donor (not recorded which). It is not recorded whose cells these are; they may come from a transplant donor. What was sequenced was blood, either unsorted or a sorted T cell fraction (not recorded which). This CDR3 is CASSQGQGGNQPQHF. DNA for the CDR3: TGCGCCAGCAGCCAGGGACAGGGAGGCAATCAGCCCCAGCATTTT.